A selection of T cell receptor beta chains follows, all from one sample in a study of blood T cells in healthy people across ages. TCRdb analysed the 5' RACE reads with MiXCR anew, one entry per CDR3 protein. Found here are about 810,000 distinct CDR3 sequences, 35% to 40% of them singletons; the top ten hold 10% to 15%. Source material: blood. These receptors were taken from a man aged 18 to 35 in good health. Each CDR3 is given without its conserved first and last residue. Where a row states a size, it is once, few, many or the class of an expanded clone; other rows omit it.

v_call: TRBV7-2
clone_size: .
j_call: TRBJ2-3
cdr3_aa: ASSPQGGTDTQY

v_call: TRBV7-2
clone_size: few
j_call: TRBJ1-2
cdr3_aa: ASSSRIGGAYGYT

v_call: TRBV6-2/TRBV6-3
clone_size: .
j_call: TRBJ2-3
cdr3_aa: SSRRTDTQY

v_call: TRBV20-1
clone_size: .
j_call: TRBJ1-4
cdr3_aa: SARIRANEKLF

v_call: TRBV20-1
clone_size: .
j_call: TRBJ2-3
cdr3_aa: SARPPGRDTDTQY

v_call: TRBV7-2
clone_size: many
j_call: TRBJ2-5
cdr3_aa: ASSLAQGEETQY

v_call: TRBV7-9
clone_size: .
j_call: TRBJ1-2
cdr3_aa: ASSPLDKLHFYGYT

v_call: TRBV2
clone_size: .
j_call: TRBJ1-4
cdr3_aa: ASSNRGRLEKLF

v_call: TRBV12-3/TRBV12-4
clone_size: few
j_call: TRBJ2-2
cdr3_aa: ASTLTELTGELF

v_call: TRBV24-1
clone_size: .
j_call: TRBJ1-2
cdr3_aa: ATSDPQGGYT

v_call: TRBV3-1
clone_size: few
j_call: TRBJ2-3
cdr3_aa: ASSQVDRGRNTQY

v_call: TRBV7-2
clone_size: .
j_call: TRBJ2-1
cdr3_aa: ASSVSGLNNEQF

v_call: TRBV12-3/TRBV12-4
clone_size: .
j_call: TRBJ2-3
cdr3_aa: ASRTNRVGGTDVQY

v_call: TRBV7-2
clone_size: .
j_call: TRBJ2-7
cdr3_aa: ASSSISSSYEQY

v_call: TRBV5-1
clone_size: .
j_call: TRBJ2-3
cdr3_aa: ASSLPSGGNTDTQY

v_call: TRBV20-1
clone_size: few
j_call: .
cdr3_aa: SASPLASGYNEQY

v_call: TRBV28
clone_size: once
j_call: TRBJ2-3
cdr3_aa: ASGDTGTGDTDTQY

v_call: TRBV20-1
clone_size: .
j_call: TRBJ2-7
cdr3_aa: SARDIQGRVYEQY

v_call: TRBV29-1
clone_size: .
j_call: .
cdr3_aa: SVVLDPVDYEQY

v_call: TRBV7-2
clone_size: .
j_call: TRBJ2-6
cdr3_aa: ASSLTGSGANGLT

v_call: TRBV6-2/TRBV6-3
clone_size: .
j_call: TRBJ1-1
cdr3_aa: ASSYQVWDRGRNTEAF

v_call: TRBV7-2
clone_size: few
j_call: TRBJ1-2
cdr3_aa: ASSLVSGPNGYT

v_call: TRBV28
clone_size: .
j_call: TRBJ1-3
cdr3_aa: ASSLIGSGNTIY

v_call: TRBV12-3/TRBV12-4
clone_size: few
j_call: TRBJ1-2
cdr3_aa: ASSPTGEYGYT

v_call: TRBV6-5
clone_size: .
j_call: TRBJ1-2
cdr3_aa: ASSWTGSDGYT

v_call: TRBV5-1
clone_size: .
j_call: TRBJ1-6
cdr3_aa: ASSLKASDDSYNSPLH

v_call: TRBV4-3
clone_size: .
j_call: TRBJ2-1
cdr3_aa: ASSQEGRGGPNEQF

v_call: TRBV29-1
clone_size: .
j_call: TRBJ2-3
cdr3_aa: SVDAGQGDTQY

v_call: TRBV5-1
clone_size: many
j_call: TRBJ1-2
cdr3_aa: ASSLDREGYT

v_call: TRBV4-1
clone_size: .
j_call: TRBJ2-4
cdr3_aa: ASSQDRGTKNIQY

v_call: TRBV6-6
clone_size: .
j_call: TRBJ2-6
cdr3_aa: ASSYPPGSANVLT

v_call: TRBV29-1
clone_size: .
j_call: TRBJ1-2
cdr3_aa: SVPGTANNYGYT

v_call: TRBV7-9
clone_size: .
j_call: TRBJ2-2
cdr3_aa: ASSLVVGGGELF

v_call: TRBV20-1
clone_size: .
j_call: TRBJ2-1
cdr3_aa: SASPTRVVYNEQF

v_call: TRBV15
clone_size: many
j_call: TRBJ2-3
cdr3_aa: ATSREEDTQY

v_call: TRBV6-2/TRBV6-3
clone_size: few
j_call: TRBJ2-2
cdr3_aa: ASRGEAGANTGELF

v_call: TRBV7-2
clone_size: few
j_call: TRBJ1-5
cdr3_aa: ASSLNLGLGSPQH

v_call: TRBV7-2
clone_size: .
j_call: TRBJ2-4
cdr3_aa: ASSLGGVAKNIQY

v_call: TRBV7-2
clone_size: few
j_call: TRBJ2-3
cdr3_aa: ASSASGTRVSNTQY

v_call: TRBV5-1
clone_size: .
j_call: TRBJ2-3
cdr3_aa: ASGERPSTDTQY

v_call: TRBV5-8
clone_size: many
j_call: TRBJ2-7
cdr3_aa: ASTLRAVFPYEQY

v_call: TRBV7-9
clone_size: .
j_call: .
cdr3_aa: ASSRNLGGTQY

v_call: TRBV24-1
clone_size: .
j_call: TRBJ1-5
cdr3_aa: ATSAAYDQPQH

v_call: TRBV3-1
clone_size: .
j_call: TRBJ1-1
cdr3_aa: ASSSRTGRGTEAF

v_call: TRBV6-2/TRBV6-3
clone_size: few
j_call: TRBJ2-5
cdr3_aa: ASSYSRGGQETQY

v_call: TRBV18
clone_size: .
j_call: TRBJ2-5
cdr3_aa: ASSSARKETQY

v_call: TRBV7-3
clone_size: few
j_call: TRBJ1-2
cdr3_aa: ASSSSWTTSYGYT

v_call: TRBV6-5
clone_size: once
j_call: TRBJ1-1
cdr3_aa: ASATGGFTEAF

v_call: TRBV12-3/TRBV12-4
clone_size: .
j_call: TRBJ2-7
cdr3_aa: ASSSRGSYNEQY

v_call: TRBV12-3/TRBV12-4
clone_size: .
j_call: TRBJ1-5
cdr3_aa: ASSLGATRDQPQH

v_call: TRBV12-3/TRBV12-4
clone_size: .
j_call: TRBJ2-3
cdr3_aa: ASSFGVLLDAQY

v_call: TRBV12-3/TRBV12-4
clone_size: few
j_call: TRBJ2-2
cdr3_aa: ASSLAGVNTGELF